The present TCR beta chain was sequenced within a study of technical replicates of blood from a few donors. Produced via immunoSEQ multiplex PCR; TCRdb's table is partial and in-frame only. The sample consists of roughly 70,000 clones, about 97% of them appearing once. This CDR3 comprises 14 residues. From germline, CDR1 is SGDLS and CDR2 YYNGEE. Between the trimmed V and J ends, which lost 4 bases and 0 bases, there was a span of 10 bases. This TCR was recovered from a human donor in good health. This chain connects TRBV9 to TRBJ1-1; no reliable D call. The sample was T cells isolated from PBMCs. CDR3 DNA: TGTGCCAGCAGCACTTCAGGATTGAACACTGAAGCTTTCTTT. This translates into CASSTSGLNTEAFF. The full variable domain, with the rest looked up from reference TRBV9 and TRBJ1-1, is DSGVTQTPKHLITATGQRVTLRCSPRSGDLSVYWYQQSLDQGLQFLIQYYNGEERAKGNILERFSAQQFPDLHSELNLSSLELGDSALYFCASSTSGLNTEAFFGQGTRLTVV.